Presented here are 18 T cell receptor beta chains from one specimen sequenced in a study of T cell clonality in common variable immunodeficiency. Study results and caveats: Fewer deletions and N-nucleotide insertions were reportedly seen in common variable immunodeficiency TCR beta sequences.

Method: immunoSEQ multiplex PCR; TCRdb's copy keeps in-frame clones and lacks some. This repertoire holds 30,000 to 40,000 clones, and none appear only once. These TCRs' antigens remain unknown. The specimen was peripheral blood mononuclear cells. The receptors originated from a human donor with common variable immunodeficiency.

Notes on this clone: The read finishes 3 residues shy of the CDR3 end, and the germline J gene is used to complete it. This sequence joins TRBV6-1 and TRBJ1-5, with no clear D. The CDR3 is 16 residues long. The V end was cut by 2 bases, the J end by 0 bases, with 11 bases between. Germline V gives CDR1 MNHNS, CDR2 SASEGT. CDR3 DNA (partial): TGTGCCAGCAGTGAACCCACAGCCTATAGCAATCAGCCC. This encodes CASSEPTAYSNQP. Given in full, the CDR3 is CASSEPTAYSNQPQHF.

At least ten counts were recorded for this clone. The read stops 3 residues short of the end of the CDR3; the missing end is completed from the germline J gene. The genes are TRBV19 and TRBJ1-2, with D unclear. The CDR3 contains 15 residues. Germline V gene lookup returns CDR1 LNHDA and CDR2 SQIVND (reference sequence). V lost 7 bases to trimming and J lost 3 bases, with 18 bases between them. The CDR3 loop is CASTPFSADYYGYTF. The sequenced CDR3 bases are TGTGCCAGTACCCCCTTTTCCGCGGACTACTATGGC.

This clone occurred many times. Incomplete CDR3 DNA: TGTGCCAGCAGCTTTGGGAGGGGCTACGAG. It translates to CASSFGRGYE. The CDR3, in full, reads CASSFGRGYEQYF. The chain joins TRBV7-9 to TRBJ2-7; 7 positions match TRBD2. The read falls 3 residues short of the CDR3 end, and the missing part is taken from the germline J gene. The J segment lost 3 bases and the V segment lost 3 bases, leaving 2 bases of the junction unmatched. CDR3 size: 13 residues. Germline V gene lookup returns CDR1 SEHNR and CDR2 FQNEAQ (reference sequence).

The table lists this clone with a few counts. The CDR3 end is not reached by the read, which stops 3 residues before it; the germline J gene fills it in. The chain joins TRBV19 to TRBJ1-4; D is perhaps TRBD1 (5 bases). In germline, CDR1 is LNHDA, CDR2 SQIVND (reference sequence). The CDR3 is 12 amino acids. Trimming shortened V by 5 bases and J by 8 bases, and 9 bases separated the two germline ends. The sequenced part of the CDR3 DNA is TGTGCCAGTAGTCCCTACAGGGAAAAA. Translating it yields CASSPYREK. The whole CDR3 is CASSPYREKLFF.

About this clone itself: The DNA ends 3 residues before the CDR3 does, and the rest of the CDR3 is filled in from the germline J gene. The chain joins TRBV19 to TRBJ1-3; the D gene is possibly TRBD1 (5 bases). In germline, CDR1 is LNHDA, CDR2 SQIVND (reference sequence). The CDR3 consists of 16 residues. With 5 bases removed from V and 0 bases from J, the gap between germline ends came to 14 bases. CDR3 sequence reads: CASSRTGLISGNTIYF. The DNA read from the CDR3 is TGTGCCAGTAGTCGTACAGGACTAATCTCTGGAAACACC.

The table lists this clone with a few counts. The read gets to within 3 residues of the CDR3 end, and the germline J gene fills in the rest. V and J are TRBV7-9 and TRBJ2-1; no reliable D call. CDR3 length equals 15 residues. V lost 1 base to trimming and J lost 9 bases, with 16 bases between them. CDR1 and CDR2 from the germline V gene are SEHNR and FQNEAQ (reference sequence). The CDR3 bases that were read are TGTGCCAGCAGCTTAGGGCTGGCGCGGTTCGGTGAG. Residues: CASSLGLARFGE. In full, the CDR3 is CASSLGLARFGEQFF.

With regard to this clone: The read stops 3 residues short of the end of the CDR3; the missing end is completed from the germline J gene. V usage is TRBV18 and J usage is TRBJ2-7, with D perhaps being TRBD1 or TRBD2 (5 bases each). The germline V gene encodes CDR1 KGHSH and CDR2 LQKENI. The CDR3 length is 16 residues. V lost 1 base to trimming and J lost 3 bases, with 16 bases between them. Partial CDR3 DNA: TGTGCCAGCTCACCACGTGCCAGGGTGGAGGACTACGAG. This gives the protein CASSPRARVEDYE. The whole CDR3 is CASSPRARVEDYEQYF.

About this clone itself: The read ends 3 residues early relative to the CDR3; the germline J gene fills the gap. The chain has TRBV7-2 and TRBJ2-1, with D hard to call. The CDR3 contains 15 residues. Trimming left V 5 bases short and J 0 bases short, with 11 bases between. Germline V gives CDR1 SGHTA, CDR2 FQGNSA. Incomplete CDR3 DNA: TGTGCCAGCAGCCGACCCAGGAGCTCCTACAATGAG. Translated: CASSRPRSSYNE. The whole CDR3 is CASSRPRSSYNEQFF.

This clone was observed at least ten times. The read ends 3 residues before the CDR3 terminus; that terminus is restored from the germline J gene. The chain employs TRBV30 and TRBJ1-1; D is perhaps TRBD1 (6 bases). Per the germline V gene, CDR1 is GTSNPN and CDR2 is SVGIG (reference sequence). The CDR3 consists of 12 residues. The covered CDR3 bases are TGTGCCTGGAGCGGAGGGGGGGTTCAA. Translating gives CAWSGGGVQ. The full CDR3 reads CAWSGGGVQAFF.

This clone appeared many times. The read halts 3 residues ahead of the CDR3 end, with the missing end drawn from the germline J gene. The chain combines TRBV12-5 with TRBJ2-5, with D maybe TRBD2 (6 bases). Germline-derived CDR1 and CDR2 are LGHNT and FRNRAP. There are 13 residues in the CDR3. Trimming shortened V by 11 bases and J by 7 bases, and 20 bases separated the two germline ends. The CDR3 sequence is CASGGEPQWTQYF. Partial CDR3 DNA: TGTGCTTCCGGGGGAGAACCCCAGTGGACC.

About this clone itself: Read data end 3 residues before the CDR3 end; the end is taken from the germline J gene. The chain employs TRBV18 and TRBJ1-2, with D possibly being TRBD1 (6 bases). The CDR3 is 13 amino acids. Germline CDR1 is KGHSH and CDR2 is LQKENI. The part of the CDR3 DNA that was read is TGTGCCAGCTCACCGGACCGAAGGGGGGGC. Translation gives CASSPDRRGG. The whole CDR3 is CASSPDRRGGYTF.

This clone was observed many times. The sequence runs out 3 residues before the end of the CDR3; the remainder is reconstructed from the germline J gene. This chain joins TRBV11-2 and TRBJ2-4; a possible D gene is TRBD2 (6 bases). CDR1 and CDR2 (germline): SGHAT, FQNNGV. The CDR3 consists of 15 residues. The CDR3 sequence: CASSSQAGSGETQYF. CDR3 bases read: TGTGCCAGCAGCTCCCAGGCGGGGTCGGGAGAGACT.

The sample holds a few counts of this clone. The sequence runs out 3 residues before the end of the CDR3; the remainder is reconstructed from the germline J gene. The gene calls are TRBV19 and TRBJ2-3; D possibly corresponds to TRBD2 (6 bases). The CDR3 totals 14 residues. Germline V gene sequence: CDR1 LNHDA, CDR2 SQIVND (reference sequence). V dropped 3 bases and J dropped 2 bases, with 9 bases sitting between them. Here the CDR3 reads CASSIGGTTDTQYF. The sequenced CDR3 bases are TGTGCCAGTAGTATCGGGGGAACCACAGATACG. The full variable domain, in which reference TRBV19 and TRBJ2-3 provide the parts outside the CDR3, is DGGITQSPKYLFRKEGQNVTLSCEQNLNHDAMYWYRQDPGQGLRLIYYSQIVNDFQKGDIAEGYSVSREKKESFPLTVTSAQKNPTAFYLCASSIGGTTDTQYFGPGTRLTVL.

Remarks on this clone: The missing CDR3 end, 3 residues past where the read stops, is filled in from the germline J gene. V usage is TRBV10-3 and J usage is TRBJ2-1; TRBD2 aligns across 13 bases. Germline-derived CDR1 and CDR2 are ENHRY and SYGVKD. This CDR3 has 15 residues. The V segment lost 2 bases and the J segment 7 bases; nucleotides outside the gene matches: 2. CDR3 amino acids: CAISETSGRENEQFF. CDR3 DNA (partial): TGTGCCATCAGTGAGACTAGCGGGAGGGAGAATGAG.

The table lists this clone with many counts. The read falls 3 residues short of the CDR3 end, and the missing part is taken from the germline J gene. The J gene is TRBJ2-1, the V gene TRBV30, with D possibly being TRBD1 or TRBD2 (5 bases each). Trimming shortened V by 1 base and J by 8 bases, and 15 bases separated the two germline ends. Germline loops: CDR1 GTSNPN, CDR2 SVGIG (reference sequence). This CDR3 has 14 amino acids. The CDR3 DNA, read in part, is TGTGCCTGGAGTGGAGGGGTCACAATTGATGAG. It is translated as CAWSGGVTIDE. The CDR3 as a whole reads CAWSGGVTIDEQFF.

This chain's CDR3 is CSVHGVLNRETQYF. CDR3 bases read: TGCAGCGTTCACGGGGTATTGAATAGGGAGACC. The chain uses TRBV29-1 and TRBJ2-5; perhaps TRBD2 as D (5 bases). The read halts 3 residues ahead of the CDR3 end, with the missing end drawn from the germline J gene. The CDR3 is 14 residues long. Trimming took 5 bases from V and 5 from J, leaving 18 bases between them. CDR1 is SQVTM and CDR2 is ANQGSEA in the germline V gene.

Note on this clone: Coverage ceases 3 residues before the CDR3 finishes, and the germline J gene fills in the end. The genes are TRBV19 and TRBJ1-1; weak D call: TRBD1 (6 bases). V shed 5 bases and J shed 3 bases, with 7 bases lying between them. CDR3 length: 12 residues. Per germline, CDR1 LNHDA and CDR2 SQIVND (reference sequence). CDR3 DNA (partial): TGTGCCAGTAGTGGGACATACACTGAA. The encoded protein is CASSGTYTE. Given in full, the CDR3 is CASSGTYTEAFF. Variable domain in full (rest from reference TRBV19 and TRBJ1-1): DGGITQSPKYLFRKEGQNVTLSCEQNLNHDAMYWYRQDPGQGLRLIYYSQIVNDFQKGDIAEGYSVSREKKESFPLTVTSAQKNPTAFYLCASSGTYTEAFFGQGTRLTVV.

This clone was seen repeatedly, ten times or more. The read ends 3 residues early relative to the CDR3; the germline J gene fills the gap. The chain links TRBV20-1 to TRBJ2-5; the D is unclear. The CDR3 consists of 15 residues. Germline V gives CDR1 DFQATT, CDR2 SNEGSKA (reference sequence). Trimming took 3 bases from V and 4 from J, leaving 18 bases between them. Partial CDR3 DNA: TGCAGTGCTAGTAATGCGCCTGGCGGTTTAGAGACC. The encoded protein is CSASNAPGGLET. The full CDR3 protein reads CSASNAPGGLETQYF.